The clone carrying this T cell receptor beta chain was detected ten times or more. Time point of the sample: healthy volunteer bleed at 6 weeks. Total RNA extraction was carried out from unfractionated whole blood. The sample comes from a study of human T cells and chemical hapten exposure. The library tagged each cDNA molecule with unique molecular identifiers. TCRdb fed the RACE reads into MiXCR, producing one record per CDR3 protein. This sample has 75,000 to 80,000 distinct CDR3 sequences, with around 9.4% found just once. The CDR3 extends over 15 amino acids. Germline CDR1 is SGHTA and CDR2 is FQGNSA. Trimming pared 1 base from V and 10 bases from J, leaving 17 bases between.

This TCR was recovered from a female donor in good health. Some clones in this sample may be carry-over from other donors' samples. V usage is TRBV7-2 and J usage is TRBJ2-1, with D possibly matching TRBD1 (5 bases). The specimen sequenced was whole blood. The CDR3 region has the DNA TGTGCCAGCAGCTTAGTTGGACACGGTGTAAGCGAGCAGTTCTTC. As protein: CASSLVGHGVSEQFF.